These 8 T cell receptor beta chains were sequenced from one sample in a study of identical twins. TCRdb re-analysed the 5' RACE reads in MiXCR, keeping a single row per CDR3 protein. This table has about 530,000 distinct CDR3 sequences, 12% to 15% appearing once. Another study also made use of these data, one on yellow fever vaccine responses in identical twins.

Sequencing was done on a sample of CD4+ T cells sorted from blood. All receptors come from a woman between 18 and 30 years old in good health.

In this sample, this clonotype turned up many times. This sequence joins TRBV18 and TRBJ1-5, with TRBD1 matching over 11 bases. CDR1 and CDR2 from the germline V gene are KGHSH and LQKENI. The length of the CDR3 is 17 residues. V trimming: 3 bases; J trimming: 2 bases; junction bases outside the gene matches: 6. CDR3 residues: CASSPGQGALGNQPQHF. Here the CDR3 DNA reads TGTGCCAGCTCACCCGGACAGGGGGCGTTGGGCAATCAGCCCCAGCATTTT. The whole variable domain, remainder taken from reference TRBV18 and TRBJ1-5, is NAGVMQNPRHLVRRRGQEARLRCSPMKGHSHVYWYRQLPEEGLKFMVYLQKENIIDESGMPKERFSAEFPKEGPSILRIQQVVRGDSAAYFCASSPGQGALGNQPQHFGDGTRLSIL.

J is TRBJ2-1 and V is TRBV6-5; TRBD2 matches at 7 bases. The CDR3 contains 16 residues. Germline V gene sequence: CDR1 MNHEY, CDR2 SVGAGI. Losses at the gene ends were 6 bases for V and 0 bases for J; bases not matched to a gene: 8. The DNA for the CDR3 is TGTGCCAGCAGCCTTACTCTAGCGGCCTCCTACAATGAGCAGTTCTTC. This sequence encodes CASSLTLAASYNEQFF.

The chain links TRBV20-1 to TRBJ2-1; unclear D gene. Trimming took 2 bases from V and 4 from J, leaving 12 bases between them. CDR3 size: 14 residues. The germline V gene has CDR1 DFQATT and CDR2 SNEGSKA (reference sequence). This CDR3 is CSARFIGNYNEQFF. CDR3 nucleotide sequence: TGCAGTGCTAGATTCATAGGAAATTACAATGAGCAGTTCTTC.

This clonotype occurred a few times. This chain connects TRBV5-1 to TRBJ1-2; TRBD1 matches 7 bases. The CDR3 sequence is 16 residues long. The germline V gene encodes CDR1 SGHRS and CDR2 YFSETQ. The trim removed 0 bases at V and 4 bases at J, leaving 9 bases unmatched. CDR3 sequence (DNA): TGCGCCAGCAGCTTGGCCGAGGCAGGGGGACTCTATGGCTACACCTTC. Amino acids: CASSLAEAGGLYGYTF.

V usage is TRBV28 and J usage is TRBJ2-5, with a possible D match to TRBD1 (5 bases). V lost 2 bases, J lost 1 base, and 17 bases lay in between. The CDR3 extends over 17 amino acids. The germline V gene encodes CDR1 MDHEN and CDR2 SYDVKM. CDR3 loop: CASSLRTIQDPQETQYF. The CDR3 nucleotides are TGTGCCAGCAGTTTACGCACCATACAGGACCCCCAAGAGACCCAGTACTTC.

The V and J genes are TRBV20-1 and TRBJ2-7, with no clear D. V gave up 6 bases and J gave up 3 bases, with 15 bases separating them. CDR3 length: 13 residues. Germline V gene lookup returns CDR1 DFQATT and CDR2 SNEGSKA (reference sequence). The CDR3 region has the DNA TGCAGTGCCGGACGGCGGCTATACTACGAGCAGTACTTC. Protein sequence: CSAGRRLYYEQYF.

The chain is built from TRBV20-1 and TRBJ2-7; no definite D call. V lost 3 bases to trimming and J lost 5 bases, with 8 bases between them. Looked up from germline, CDR1 is DFQATT and CDR2 is SNEGSKA (reference sequence). This CDR3 spans 11 amino acids. DNA for the CDR3: TGCAGTGCTAGTAAAGGGAACGAGCAGTACTTC. It is translated as CSASKGNEQYF.

The sample holds a few counts of this clonotype. This chain joins TRBV29-1 and TRBJ2-2, with D perhaps matching TRBD1 (6 bases). The germline V and J ends were trimmed by 5 bases and 0 bases, with 10 bases remaining between them. The CDR3 runs 14 residues. Germline V gives CDR1 SQVTM, CDR2 ANQGSEA. CDR3 in amino acids: CSVRTVTNTGELFF. CDR3 sequence (DNA): TGCAGCGTTCGGACAGTTACGAACACCGGGGAGCTGTTTTTT.